This T cell receptor beta chain emerged from a study of graft-versus-host responses after intestinal transplantation. Study conclusions and caveats: After transplant, early declines in HvG clones were associated with peak levels of circulating GvH clones.

The CDR3 contains 13 residues. With V trimmed by 5 bases and J by 5 bases, 4 bases remained unmatched. Germline CDR1 and CDR2: SQVTM and ANQGSEA. Comment on this clone: Its matching antigen is unknown.

Repertoires were generated with immunoSEQ multiplex PCR, while TCRdb's copy carries only in-frame clones and drops some. The table lists about 27,000 clones, around 76% of them singletons. The starting material was unstimulated CD4+ T cells sorted from spleen or lymph node cells, obtained before intestinal transplant. V usage is TRBV29-1 and J usage is TRBJ1-5; 9 bases fit TRBD1. The receptor comes from a human donor who received an intestinal transplant. DNA of the CDR3: TGCAGCGTTACAGGGGGCGCCGATCAGCCCCAGCATTTT. Translating it yields CSVTGGADQPQHF.